What follows are 22 T cell receptor beta chains derived from one specimen sequenced in a study of blood T cell repertoires in COVID-19. The repertoire was sequenced with immunoSEQ multiplex PCR; TCRdb's copy has only in-frame clones and lacks some. This table holds roughly 70,000 clones, 88% found once. Material: peripheral blood. The receptors shown here come from a woman aged 65 to 85 with acute or convalescent COVID-19.

This rearrangement joins TRBV19 to TRBJ1-5; the D is unclear. The CDR3 extends over 12 amino acids. CDR1 and CDR2 from the germline V gene are LNHDA and SQIVND (reference sequence). The V and J ends lost 6 bases and 9 bases respectively, with 12 bases between them. This CDR3 is CASRALSGPQHF. In DNA form, the CDR3 reads TGTGCCAGTAGGGCTTTGTCTGGGCCCCAGCATTTT.

The rearrangement uses TRBV5-4 and TRBJ2-3; 11 bases align to TRBD2. This CDR3 region has 17 residues. Germline V gene lookup returns CDR1 SGHNT and CDR2 YYREEE (reference sequence). V lost 2 bases and J lost 3; bases outside the gene matches: 8. CDR3 in amino acids: CASSFFLAGGRTDTQYF. The CDR3 region has the DNA TGTGCCAGCAGCTTTTTCTTAGCGGGGGGGCGGACAGATACGCAGTATTTT.

The table lists this clone with a count of one. The gene calls are TRBV30 and TRBJ1-4; 7 bases fit TRBD1. Germline-derived CDR1 and CDR2 are GTSNPN and SVGIG (reference sequence). Trimming cost V 1 base and J 8 bases; bases outside gene matches: 10. The CDR3 spans 15 residues. The CDR3 DNA follows: TGTGCCTGGAGTGCGAAGACAGGGATGGGCGAAAAACTGTTTTTT. Translating it yields CAWSAKTGMGEKLFF.

The J gene is TRBJ1-6, the V gene TRBV18, with D uncertain. There are 15 residues in the CDR3. V lost 6 bases and J 5 bases, leaving 14 bases between the germline ends. Germline V gene lookup returns CDR1 KGHSH and CDR2 LQKENI. In nucleotides, the CDR3 is TGTGCCAGCTCCCCTTATACTCCGGATAATTCACCCCTCCACTTT. This translates into CASSPYTPDNSPLHF. Filled out from reference TRBV18 and TRBJ1-6, the complete variable domain reads NAGVMQNPRHLVRRRGQEARLRCSPMKGHSHVYWYRQLPEEGLKFMVYLQKENIIDESGMPKERFSAEFPKEGPSILRIQQVVRGDSAAYFCASSPYTPDNSPLHFGNGTRLTVT.

CDR3 coding DNA: TGTGCCAGCAGTTTTCTGGGACTAGCGGGAGGCAATGAGCAGTTCTTC. Translating gives CASSFLGLAGGNEQFF. The genes are TRBV27 and TRBJ2-1; 15 bases match TRBD2. Germline CDR1 and CDR2: MNHEY and SMNVEV (reference sequence). V lost 3 bases and J lost 6; bases outside the gene matches: 3. CDR3 length equals 16 residues.

This chain links TRBV9 with TRBJ2-5; the D gene is possibly TRBD1 (5 bases). This CDR3 is built from 16 residues. Germline V gene lookup returns CDR1 SGDLS and CDR2 YYNGEE. Deletions cut 4 bases from V and 4 bases from J, with 20 bases between. The CDR3 DNA reads as TGTGCCAGCAGCCCTGAGTGGGGCAGGGTGGCAGAGACCCAGTACTTC. The encoded protein is CASSPEWGRVAETQYF.

This clone has only a few counts. The genes are TRBV23-1 and TRBJ2-1, with D possibly TRBD1 on 5 matching bases. TRBV23-1 is sorted into the ORF group, with uncertain function. The CDR3 sequence is 17 residues long. V lost 3 bases to trimming and J lost 4 bases, with 19 bases between them. The DNA of the CDR3 is TGCGCCAGCAGTCAGAAAAGGGGATCCCCTTTTTACAATGAGCAGTTCTTC. This gives the protein CASSQKRGSPFYNEQFF.

The rearrangement joins TRBV28 to TRBJ1-1; the D gene is possibly TRBD1 (5 bases). From germline, CDR1 is MDHEN and CDR2 SYDVKM. Trimming left V 6 bases short and J 6 bases short, with 11 bases between. The CDR3 length is 12 residues. CDR3 sequence: CASRLGGAEAFF. In DNA form, the CDR3 reads TGTGCCAGCAGATTGGGGGGGGCTGAAGCTTTCTTT. Using reference TRBV28 and TRBJ1-1 for the parts outside the CDR3, the full variable domain is DVKVTQSSRYLVKRTGEKVFLECVQDMDHENMFWYRQDPGLGLRLIYFSYDVKMKEKGDIPEGYSVSREKKERFSLILESASTNQTSMYLCASRLGGAEAFFGQGTRLTVV.

The chain combines TRBV28 with TRBJ2-1, with 12 bases identical to TRBD2. From germline, CDR1 is MDHEN and CDR2 SYDVKM. The CDR3 spans 15 residues. The V and J ends lost 6 bases and 8 bases, in that order; junction bases with no gene match: 8. In nucleotides, the CDR3 is TGTGCCAGCAGCCTGACTAGCGGGAGTAGACATGAGCAGTTCTTC. It yields the protein CASSLTSGSRHEQFF.

The chain recombines TRBV19 with TRBJ1-1; D is unresolved. Trimming took off 6 bases at V and 4 bases at J, with 12 bases between the two ends. Germline V gene sequence: CDR1 LNHDA, CDR2 SQIVND (reference sequence). The CDR3 covers 13 residues. Here the CDR3 reads CASRGLEVTEAFF. The CDR3 bases are TGTGCCAGTAGAGGTTTGGAGGTCACTGAAGCTTTCTTT.

The chain combines TRBV28 with TRBJ1-2; D perhaps matches TRBD1 (5 bases). The CDR3 sequence is 14 residues long. Deletions cut 5 bases from V and 5 bases from J, with 15 bases between. Germline assignment: CDR1 MDHEN and CDR2 SYDVKM. The CDR3 DNA is TGTGCCAGCAGTAAGTCAGGGCTACTGTATGGCTACACCTTC. Protein sequence: CASSKSGLLYGYTF.

The rearrangement joins TRBV19 to TRBJ1-2, with D possibly TRBD1 on 6 matching bases. From germline, CDR1 is LNHDA and CDR2 SQIVND (reference sequence). The CDR3 has 17 residues. Trimming pared 6 bases from V and 4 bases from J, leaving 24 bases between. CDR3 DNA sequence: TGTGCCAGTAGCCCTATCGCGCTCCGGGGGGCGGTCTATGGCTACACCTTC. This encodes CASSPIALRGAVYGYTF.

The rearrangement links TRBV28 to TRBJ2-7; D possibly corresponds to TRBD1 (6 bases). The V end was cut by 4 bases, the J end by 3 bases, with 22 bases between. The CDR3 runs 17 residues. Germline V gives CDR1 MDHEN, CDR2 SYDVKM. This CDR3 is CASSSPLLRQDGYEQYF. The CDR3 DNA sequence: TGTGCCAGCAGTTCCCCCCTCCTCCGACAGGACGGCTACGAGCAGTACTTC.

The chain employs TRBV5-1 and TRBJ2-7; 9 bases align to TRBD1. Trimming removed 4 bases from V and 1 base from J; junction bases left unmatched: 9. The CDR3 length is 16 residues. Looked up from germline, CDR1 is SGHRS and CDR2 is YFSETQ. CDR3 protein: CASSGSWTGDSYEQYF. The CDR3 nucleotides are TGCGCCAGCAGCGGAAGCTGGACAGGGGATTCCTACGAGCAGTACTTC.

The V and J genes are TRBV4-1 and TRBJ1-2; 7 nucleotides match TRBD1. Germline V gives CDR1 MGHRA, CDR2 YSYEKL. This CDR3 is built from 16 residues. With 0 bases clipped from V and 1 base from J, the junction kept 5 bases outside the gene matches. The CDR3 DNA follows: TGCGCCAGCAGCCAAGATGCGGCAGGGGGTAACTATGGCTACACCTTC. It encodes CASSQDAAGGNYGYTF.

The rearrangement uses TRBV6-1 and TRBJ2-2; a possible D gene is TRBD1 (6 bases). Germline-derived CDR1 and CDR2 are MNHNS and SASEGT. V was clipped by 3 bases and J by 4 bases, with 15 bases between them. The CDR3 sequence is 16 residues long. The CDR3 DNA reads TGTGCCAGCAGTGAGAAGACAGGCCCGGCCACCGGGGAGCTGTTTTTT. It codes for CASSEKTGPATGELFF.

The chain recombines TRBV11-3 with TRBJ2-3, with 7 bases matching TRBD1. V gave up 2 bases and J gave up 4 bases; unmatched junction bases: 9. The germline gives CDR1 SGHNT, CDR2 YENEEA. CDR3 size: 16 residues. CDR3 sequence reads: CASSLRRQGRADTQYF. CDR3 nucleotide sequence: TGTGCCAGCAGCTTACGACGACAGGGAAGGGCAGATACGCAGTATTTT.

The CDR3 loop reads CAVKTSSYNEQFF. The CDR3 DNA reads TGTGCCGTCAAGACTAGCTCCTACAATGAGCAGTTCTTC. This chain connects TRBV6-6 to TRBJ2-1; maybe TRBD2 (6 bases). Trimming shortened V by 11 bases and J by 0 bases, and 11 bases separated the two germline ends. There are 13 residues in the CDR3. Germline loops: CDR1 MNHNY, CDR2 SVGAGI (reference sequence).

This clone was seen only once. The rearrangement uses TRBV2 and TRBJ1-1; maybe TRBD1 (6 bases). Germline-derived CDR1 and CDR2 are SNHLY and FYNNEI. The CDR3 loop spans 13 amino acids. V shed 6 bases and J shed 0 bases, with 8 bases lying between them. The DNA of the CDR3 is TGTGCCAGCAGGAGGGACATGAACACTGAAGCTTTCTTT. It codes for CASRRDMNTEAFF.

V is TRBV6-5 and J is TRBJ1-2, with D perhaps TRBD1 (5 bases). This CDR3 region has 13 residues. Germline assignment: CDR1 MNHEY and CDR2 SVGAGI. V shed 4 bases and J shed 2 bases, with 8 bases lying between them. The CDR3, as DNA: TGTGCCAGCAGTTTAGACAGAAACTATGGCTACACCTTC. Translated, it gives CASSLDRNYGYTF.

The chain uses TRBV6-5 and TRBJ1-1; 10 bases match TRBD1. Germline V gives CDR1 MNHEY, CDR2 SVGAGI. The V and J ends lost 6 bases and 5 bases, in that order; junction bases with no gene match: 6. This CDR3 is built from 14 residues. The CDR3 DNA sequence: TGTGCCAGCAGCTCCGGGACAGGGGCTACTGAAGCTTTCTTT. The encoded protein is CASSSGTGATEAFF.

V is TRBV7-6 and J is TRBJ1-2, with D unresolved. The CDR3 extends over 16 amino acids. In germline, CDR1 is SGHVS, CDR2 FNYEAQ. V shed 6 bases and J shed 5 bases, with 22 bases lying between them. Here the CDR3 reads CASSPLATVPRYGYTF. The CDR3 DNA reads as TGTGCCAGCAGTCCTTTGGCGACGGTACCTAGGTATGGCTACACCTTC.